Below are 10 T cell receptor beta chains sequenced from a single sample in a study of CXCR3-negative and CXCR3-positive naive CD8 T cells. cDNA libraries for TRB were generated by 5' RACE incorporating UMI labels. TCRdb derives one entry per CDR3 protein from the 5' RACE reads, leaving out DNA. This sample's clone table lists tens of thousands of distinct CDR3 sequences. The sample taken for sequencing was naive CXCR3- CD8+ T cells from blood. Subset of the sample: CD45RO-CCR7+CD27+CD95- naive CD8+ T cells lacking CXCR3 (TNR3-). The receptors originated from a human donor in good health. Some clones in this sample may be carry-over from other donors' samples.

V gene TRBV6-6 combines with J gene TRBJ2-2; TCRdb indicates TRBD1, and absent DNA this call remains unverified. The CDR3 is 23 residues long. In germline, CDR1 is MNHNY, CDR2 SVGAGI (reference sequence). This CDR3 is CASSYSGGPSPGARGPWSGELFF.

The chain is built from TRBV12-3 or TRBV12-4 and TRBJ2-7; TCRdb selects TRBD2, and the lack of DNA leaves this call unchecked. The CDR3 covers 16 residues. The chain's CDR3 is CASSLALTGRSGEQYF.

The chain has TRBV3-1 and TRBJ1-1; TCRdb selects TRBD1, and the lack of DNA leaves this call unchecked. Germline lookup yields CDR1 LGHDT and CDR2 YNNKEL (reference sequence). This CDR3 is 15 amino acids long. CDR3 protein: CASSQAGTGSTEAFF. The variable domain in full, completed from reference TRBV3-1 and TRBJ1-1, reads DTAVSQTPKYLVTQMGNDKSIKCEQNLGHDTMYWYKQDSKKFLKIMFSYNNKELIINETVPNRFSPKSPDKAHLNLHINSLELGDSAVYFCASSQAGTGSTEAFFGQGTRLTVV.

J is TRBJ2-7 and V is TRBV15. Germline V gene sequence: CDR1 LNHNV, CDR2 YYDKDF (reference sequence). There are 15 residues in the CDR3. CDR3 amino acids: CATSILLDPPYEQYF.

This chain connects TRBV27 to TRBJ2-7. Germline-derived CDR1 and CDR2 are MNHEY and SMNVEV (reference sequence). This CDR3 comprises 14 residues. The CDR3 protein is CASSLGTNTYEQYF.

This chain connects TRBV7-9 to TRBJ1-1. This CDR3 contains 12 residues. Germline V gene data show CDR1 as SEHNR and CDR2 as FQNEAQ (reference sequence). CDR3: CASSLKNTEAFF.

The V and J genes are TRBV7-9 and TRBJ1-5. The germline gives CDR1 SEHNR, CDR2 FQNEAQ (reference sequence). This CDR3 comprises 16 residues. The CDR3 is CASSSEGPNSNQPQHF.

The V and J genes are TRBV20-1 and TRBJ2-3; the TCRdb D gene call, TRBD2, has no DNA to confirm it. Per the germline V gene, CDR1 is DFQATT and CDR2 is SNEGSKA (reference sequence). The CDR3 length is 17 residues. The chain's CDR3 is CSAPRLGGGDGTDTQYF.

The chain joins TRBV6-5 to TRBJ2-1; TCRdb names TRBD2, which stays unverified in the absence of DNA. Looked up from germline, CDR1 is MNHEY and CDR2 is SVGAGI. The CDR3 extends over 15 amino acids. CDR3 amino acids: CASSYPAGGPNEQFF.

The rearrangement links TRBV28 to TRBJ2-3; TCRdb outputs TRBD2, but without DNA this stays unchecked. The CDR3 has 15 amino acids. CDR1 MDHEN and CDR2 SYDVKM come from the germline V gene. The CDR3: CASSSSGGATDTQYF.